This T cell receptor beta chain was retrieved from a study of post-analysis software for immune sequencing data. This clonotype occurred a few times. Its antigen is unknown. Notes on the study in general: Normalized Chao1 diversity in multiple sclerosis patients fell significantly below that of controls. The study found TRBV5-6, TRBV5-1 and TRBV20-1 among about five TRBV segments more frequent in patients than controls. F-measure co-clustering was strong for batch-matched samples.

cDNA libraries of TCR beta carried unique molecular identifiers. T cells numbering about 0.85 to 10 million yielded cDNA molecules that totaled about 500,000. TCRdb redid the calling of the PCR reads with MiXCR, one entry per CDR3 protein. The top ten hold 4% to 5% of the sample, which has fewer than 900,000 distinct CDR3 sequences, roughly 50% seen once. CDR1 and CDR2 from the germline V gene are SGHAT and FQNNGV. Trimming left V 5 bases short and J 5 bases short, with 15 bases between. The CDR3 covers 15 residues. The rearrangement joins TRBV11-2 to TRBJ1-4, with D maybe TRBD1 (5 bases). The receptor was isolated from a girl aged 10 to 17 with multiple sclerosis. Sequenced: blood. In DNA form, the CDR3 reads TGTGCCAGCAGCCTCTTTTTCGGGGGAAATGAAAAACTGTTTTTT. Translating gives CASSLFFGGNEKLFF.